This entry features one T cell receptor beta chain sequence. Its cognate antigen is unknown. Collection occurred without any documented infections or immune events in donors. From germline, CDR1 is SNHLY and CDR2 FYNNEI. The ends were cut back, 7 bases at V and 6 bases at J, with 15 bases in the middle. The CDR3 consists of 13 residues. This specimen comes from a study of identifying expanded T cells in peripheral blood. Study-wide points: Roughly 1.1 clones differed between technical replicates, versus about 17 and 20 over time. Across healthy donors, higher total template counts meant significantly greater approximately two-week count variance.

Profiling relied on immunoSEQ multiplex PCR, and the TCRdb table lists in-frame clones only, not all of them. This table holds roughly 100,000 clones, around 88% found once. This receptor was obtained from a person aged 18-70 years in good health. This rearrangement joins TRBV2 to TRBJ1-1; D is unresolved. Specimen: blood. In nucleotides, the CDR3 is TGTGCCAGCACACGTGGAGTTGAGCCTGAAGCTTTCTTT. Protein product: CASTRGVEPEAFF.